This TCR beta chain was obtained from a study of T cell repertoires in cytomegalovirus infection (dated by TCRdb to the late 2010s). In the study overall: Peptide stimulations targeted recently identified HLA-C-restricted CMV epitopes, whose presentation resists viral immunomodulation, together with well-studied HLA-B-restricted epitopes. Donor HLA type was relevant to the analysis, because carriage of CMV infection together with the matching HLA type was indicated by public TCR beta signatures. Summary of the overall study and its limitations: In both this cohort and an independent cohort of some 370 donors, the cumulative frequency of public TCR beta family members distinguished carriers of CMV infection plus the relevant HLA type. The ex vivo response was dominated by HLA-C-restricted CMV-specific TCR beta clonotypes, which also provided the single most frequent clonotype in two of eight donors.

The meaning of the sample's treatment or condition label: in vitro stimulation with specific CMV peptide epitopes to enrich CMV-specific T cells. These reads were obtained on an Illumina HiSeq 1500. Using fastp at Q25 and MiXCR, TCRdb reprocessed the public reads and kept productive beta chains. For every CDR3 protein sequence, its rows merge into one entry that carries the most common genes and DNA. In this sample the table shows some 480,000 distinct CDR3 sequences, 33% of which occur a single time. The top ten clonotypes cover 15% to 20% of the sample. As regards this clonotype: Its antigen is still unknown. No much larger clone is present one base from it, and per-base qualities are unavailable.

The source of this sequence is a human donor in good health (CMV status not recorded). Some clones in this sample may be carry-over from other donors' samples. This sample comprised cultured PBMCs, obtained from culture after CMV antigen stimulation.

DNA sequence: TGCGCCAGCAGCCAAGCGACAGGGGCTAATGAAAAACTGTTTTTT. This gives the protein CASSQATGANEKLFF. This sequence uses TRBV4-1 and TRBJ1-4; 8 central nucleotides agree with TRBD1. From its cysteine to its phenylalanine, the CDR3 spans 15 amino acids. Only the CDR3 DNA is retained, 45 bases long and in frame from the first base. Compared with germline, V lacks 1 base and J lacks 3 bases; bases without a gene match: 1. As encoded in the germline V gene, CDR1 is MGHRA while CDR2 is YSYEKL.